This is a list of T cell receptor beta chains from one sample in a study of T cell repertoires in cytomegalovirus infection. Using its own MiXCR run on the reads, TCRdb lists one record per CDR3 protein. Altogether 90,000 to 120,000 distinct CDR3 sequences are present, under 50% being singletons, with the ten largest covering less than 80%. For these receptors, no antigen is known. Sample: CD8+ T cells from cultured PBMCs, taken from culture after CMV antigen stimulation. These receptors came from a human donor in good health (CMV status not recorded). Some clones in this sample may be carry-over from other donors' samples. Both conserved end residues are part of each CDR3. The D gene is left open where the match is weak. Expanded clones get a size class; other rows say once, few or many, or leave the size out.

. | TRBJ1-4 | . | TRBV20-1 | CSARVPTNEKLFF | TGCAGTGCTAGAGTGCCAACTAATGAAAAACTGTTTTTT
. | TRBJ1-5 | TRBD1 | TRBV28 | CASSFTRTGDQPQHF | TGTGCCAGCAGTTTTACTCGGACAGGGGATCAGCCCCAGCATTTT
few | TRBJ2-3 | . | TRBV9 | CASSVGGYPTDTQYF | TGTGCCAGCAGCGTAGGAGGTTACCCTACAGATACGCAGTATTTT
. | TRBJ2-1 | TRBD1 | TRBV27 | CASSLLSTGNEQFF | TGTGCCAGCAGTTTATTGTCGACAGGGAATGAGCAGTTCTTC
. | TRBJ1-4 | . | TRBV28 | CASSPSKATNEKLFF | TGTGCCAGCAGCCCCTCCAAGGCAACTAATGAAAAACTGTTTTTT
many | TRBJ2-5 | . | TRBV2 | CASSEGPATGIVFQETQYF | TGTGCCAGCAGTGAAGGCCCGGCGACAGGCATCGTTTTCCAAGAGACCCAGTACTTC
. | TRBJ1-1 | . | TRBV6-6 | CASREMNTEAFF | TGTGCCAGCAGAGAGATGAACACTGAAGCTTTCTTT
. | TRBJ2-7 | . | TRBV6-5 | CASSSPGDAYEQYF | TGTGCCAGCAGTTCTCCCGGGGACGCATACGAGCAGTACTTC
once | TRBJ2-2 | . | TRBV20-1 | CSAIGPRSGTGELFF | TGCAGTGCTATAGGTCCCCGCTCGGGCACCGGGGAGCTGTTTTTT
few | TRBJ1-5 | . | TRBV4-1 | CASSQDWSYTNQPQHF | TGCGCCAGCAGCCAAGATTGGTCCTACACTAATCAGCCCCAGCATTTT
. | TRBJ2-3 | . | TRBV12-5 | CASGLVRGVRTDTQYF | TGTGCTAGTGGTTTGGTACGAGGGGTTCGCACAGATACGCAGTATTTT
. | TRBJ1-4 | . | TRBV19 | CASISATNEKLFF | TGTGCCAGTATAAGTGCAACTAATGAAAAACTGTTTTTT
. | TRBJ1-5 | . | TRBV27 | CASSLNTYQPQHF | TGTGCCAGCAGTTTAAACACCTATCAGCCCCAGCATTTT
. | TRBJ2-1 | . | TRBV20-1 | CSARDWTANEQFF | TGCAGTGCTAGAGATTGGACAGCCAATGAGCAGTTCTTC
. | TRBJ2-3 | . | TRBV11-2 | CASSLAQDTQYF | TGTGCCAGCAGCTTAGCCCAAGATACGCAGTATTTT
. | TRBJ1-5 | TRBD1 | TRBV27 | CASSPSRGQGPLHSNQPQHF | TGTGCCAGCAGTCCCTCTCGAGGACAGGGGCCGCTTCATAGCAATCAGCCCCAGCATTTT